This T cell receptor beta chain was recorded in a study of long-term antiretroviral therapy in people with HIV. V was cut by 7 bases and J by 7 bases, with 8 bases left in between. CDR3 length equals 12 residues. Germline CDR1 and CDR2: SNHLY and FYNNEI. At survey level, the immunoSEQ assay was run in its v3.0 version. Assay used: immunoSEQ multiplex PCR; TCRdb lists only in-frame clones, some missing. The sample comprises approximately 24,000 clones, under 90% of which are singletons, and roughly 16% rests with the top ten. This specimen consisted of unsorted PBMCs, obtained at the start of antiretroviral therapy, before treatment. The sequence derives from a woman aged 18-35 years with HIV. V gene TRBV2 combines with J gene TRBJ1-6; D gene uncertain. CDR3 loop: CASTPGNSPLHF. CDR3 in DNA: TGTGCCAGCACCCCTGGAAATTCACCCCTCCACTTT.